This T cell receptor beta chain is drawn from a study of beta chain features in type 1 diabetes. The investigators reverse transcribed all of the isolated RNA, so they sequenced expressed TCRB transcripts. TCRdb's copy holds only in-frame clones and misses some; the assay was immunoSEQ multiplex PCR. The sample contains about 150,000 clones, almost 8% of which appear only once. The study's findings and limits: Moderately but significantly shorter TCRB CDR3s were found in Type 1 diabetes patients in all four CD4+ subsets.

Markers CD45RO/CCR7/CD25/CD127/CD95/CD27 served to sort CD4+ naive, central memory, regulatory and stem cell-like memory cells. This clone has only a few counts. Its antigen is not identified. After removal of 7 bases from V and 5 bases from J, the junction contained 7 bases not matched to a gene. Germline CDR1 and CDR2: SGHRS and YFSETQ. The CDR3 spans 14 residues. Material for sequencing was central memory CD4+ T cells from blood. The receptor's source is a man between 18 and 35 years old with type 1 diabetes. The gene calls are TRBV5-1 and TRBJ2-3, with 10 bases that match TRBD2. This chain's CDR3 is CASEREGLGDTQYF. In nucleotides, the CDR3 is TGCGCCAGCGAGCGGGAGGGCCTCGGAGATACGCAGTATTTT.